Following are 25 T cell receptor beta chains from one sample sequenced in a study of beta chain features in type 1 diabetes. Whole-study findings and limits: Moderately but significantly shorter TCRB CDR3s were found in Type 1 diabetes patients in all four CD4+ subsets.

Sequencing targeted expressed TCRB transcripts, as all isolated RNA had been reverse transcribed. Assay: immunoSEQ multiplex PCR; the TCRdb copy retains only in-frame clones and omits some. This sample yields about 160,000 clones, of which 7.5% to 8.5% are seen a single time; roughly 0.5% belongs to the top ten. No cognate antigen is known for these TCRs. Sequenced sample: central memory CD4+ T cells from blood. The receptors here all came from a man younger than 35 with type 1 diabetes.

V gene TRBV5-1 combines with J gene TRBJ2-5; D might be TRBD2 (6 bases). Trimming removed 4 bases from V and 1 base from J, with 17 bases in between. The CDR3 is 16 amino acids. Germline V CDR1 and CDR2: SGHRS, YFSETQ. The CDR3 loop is CASSLTGGGVQETQYF. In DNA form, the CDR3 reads TGCGCCAGCAGCCTAACGGGTGGAGGGGTCCAAGAGACCCAGTACTTC.

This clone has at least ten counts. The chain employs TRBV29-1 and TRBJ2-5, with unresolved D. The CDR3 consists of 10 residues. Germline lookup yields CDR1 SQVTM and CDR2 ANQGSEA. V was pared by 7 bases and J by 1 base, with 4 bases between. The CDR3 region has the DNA TGCAGCGGGCTCCAAGAGACCCAGTACTTC. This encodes CSGLQETQYF.

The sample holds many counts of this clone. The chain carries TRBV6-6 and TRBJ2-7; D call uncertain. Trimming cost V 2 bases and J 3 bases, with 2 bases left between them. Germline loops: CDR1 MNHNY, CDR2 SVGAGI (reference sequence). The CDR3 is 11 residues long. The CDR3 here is CASSYHYEQYF. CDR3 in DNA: TGTGCCAGCAGTTACCACTACGAGCAGTACTTC.

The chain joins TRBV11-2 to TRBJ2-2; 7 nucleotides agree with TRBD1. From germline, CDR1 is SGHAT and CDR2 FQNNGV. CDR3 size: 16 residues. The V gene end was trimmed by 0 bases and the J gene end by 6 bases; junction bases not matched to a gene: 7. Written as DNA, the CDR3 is TGTGCCAGCAGCTTAGATCGTACAGGGGTGGCCGGGGAGCTGTTTTTT. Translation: CASSLDRTGVAGELFF. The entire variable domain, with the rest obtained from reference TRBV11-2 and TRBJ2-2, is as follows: EAGVAQSPRYKIIEKRQSVAFWCNPISGHATLYWYQQILGQGPKLLIQFQNNGVVDDSQLPKDRFSAERLKGVDSTLKIQPAKLEDSAVYLCASSLDRTGVAGELFFGEGSRLTVL.

DNA for the CDR3: TGTGCCAGCTCACCACCAGTCGGGAAGGACTCCTACAATGAGCAGTTCTTC. This translates into CASSPPVGKDSYNEQFF. The gene calls are TRBV18 and TRBJ2-1; D may be TRBD2 (5 bases). CDR3 length equals 17 residues. Trimming pared 0 bases from V and 0 bases from J, leaving 12 bases between. Germline V gene data show CDR1 as KGHSH and CDR2 as LQKENI.

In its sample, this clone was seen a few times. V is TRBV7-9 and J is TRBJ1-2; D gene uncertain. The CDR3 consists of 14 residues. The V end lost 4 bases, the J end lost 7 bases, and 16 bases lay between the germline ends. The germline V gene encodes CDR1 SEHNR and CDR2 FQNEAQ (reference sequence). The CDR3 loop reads CASSSEAGVGGYTF. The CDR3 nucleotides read TGTGCCAGCAGCTCCGAGGCGGGAGTTGGTGGCTACACCTTC. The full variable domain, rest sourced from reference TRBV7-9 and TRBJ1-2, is DTGVSQNPRHKITKRGQNVTFRCDPISEHNRLYWYRQTLGQGPEFLTYFQNEAQLEKSRLLSDRFSAERPKGSFSTLEIQRTEQGDSAMYLCASSSEAGVGGYTFGSGTRLTVV.

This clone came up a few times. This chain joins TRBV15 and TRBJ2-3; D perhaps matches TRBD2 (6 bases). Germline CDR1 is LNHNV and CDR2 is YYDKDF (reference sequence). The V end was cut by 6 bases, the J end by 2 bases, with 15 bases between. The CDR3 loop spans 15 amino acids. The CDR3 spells CATRARRGATDTQYF. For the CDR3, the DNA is TGTGCCACCAGGGCGAGGCGGGGAGCCACAGATACGCAGTATTTT.

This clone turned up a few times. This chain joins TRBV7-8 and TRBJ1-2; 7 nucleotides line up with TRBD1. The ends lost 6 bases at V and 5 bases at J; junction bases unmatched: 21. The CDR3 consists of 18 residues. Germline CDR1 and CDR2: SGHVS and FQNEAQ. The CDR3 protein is CASRFDRTGPGYGYGYTF. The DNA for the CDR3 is TGTGCCAGCAGGTTTGACCGGACAGGCCCCGGGTATGGTTATGGCTACACCTTC.

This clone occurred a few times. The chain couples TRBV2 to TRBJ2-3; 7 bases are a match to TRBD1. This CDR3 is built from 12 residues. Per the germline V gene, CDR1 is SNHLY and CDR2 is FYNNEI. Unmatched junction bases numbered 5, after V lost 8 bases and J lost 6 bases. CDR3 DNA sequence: TGTGCCAGCGGTCCACAGGGGGATACGCAGTATTTT. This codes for CASGPQGDTQYF.

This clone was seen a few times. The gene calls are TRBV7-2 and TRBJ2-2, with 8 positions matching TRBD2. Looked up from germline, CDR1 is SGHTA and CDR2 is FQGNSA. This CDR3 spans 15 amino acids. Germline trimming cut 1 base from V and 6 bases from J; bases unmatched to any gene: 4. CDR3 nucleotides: TGTGCCAGCAGCTTAGTCCTGGGACTAGCCGGGGAGCTGTTTTTT. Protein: CASSLVLGLAGELFF.

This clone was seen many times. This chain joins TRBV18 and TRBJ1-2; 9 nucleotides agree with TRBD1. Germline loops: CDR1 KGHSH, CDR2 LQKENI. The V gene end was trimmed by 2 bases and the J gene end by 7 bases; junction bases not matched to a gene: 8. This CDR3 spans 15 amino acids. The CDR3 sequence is CASSPRTGEQGGYTF. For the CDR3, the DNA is TGTGCCAGCTCACCAAGGACAGGGGAGCAAGGTGGCTACACCTTC.

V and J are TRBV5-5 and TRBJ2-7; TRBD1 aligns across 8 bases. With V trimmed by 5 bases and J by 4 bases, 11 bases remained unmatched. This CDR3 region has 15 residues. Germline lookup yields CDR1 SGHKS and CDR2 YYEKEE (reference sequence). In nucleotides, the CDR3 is TGTGCCAGCAGACGGACAGTCACAGGGGGGTACGAGCAGTACTTC. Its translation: CASRRTVTGGYEQYF.

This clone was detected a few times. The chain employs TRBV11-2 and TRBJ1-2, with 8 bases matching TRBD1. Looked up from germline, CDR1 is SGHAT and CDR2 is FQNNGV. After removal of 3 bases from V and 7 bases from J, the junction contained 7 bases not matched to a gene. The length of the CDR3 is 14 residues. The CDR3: CASSLHDRGVGYTF. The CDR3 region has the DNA TGTGCCAGCAGCTTGCACGACAGGGGTGTTGGCTACACCTTC.

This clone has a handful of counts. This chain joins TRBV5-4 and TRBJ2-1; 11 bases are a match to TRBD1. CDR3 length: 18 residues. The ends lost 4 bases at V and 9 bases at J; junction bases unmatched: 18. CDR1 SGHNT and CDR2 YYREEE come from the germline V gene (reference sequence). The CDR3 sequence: CASSPLPRSRTGGSEQFF. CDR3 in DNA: TGTGCCAGCAGCCCCCTTCCCCGGTCACGGACAGGGGGCAGTGAGCAGTTCTTC.

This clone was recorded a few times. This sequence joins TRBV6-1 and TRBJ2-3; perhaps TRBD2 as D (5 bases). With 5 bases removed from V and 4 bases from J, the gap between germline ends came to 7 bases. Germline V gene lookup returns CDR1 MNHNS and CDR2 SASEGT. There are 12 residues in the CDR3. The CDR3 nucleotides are TGTGCCAGCAGTTCGGACTCAGATACGCAGTATTTT. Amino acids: CASSSDSDTQYF.

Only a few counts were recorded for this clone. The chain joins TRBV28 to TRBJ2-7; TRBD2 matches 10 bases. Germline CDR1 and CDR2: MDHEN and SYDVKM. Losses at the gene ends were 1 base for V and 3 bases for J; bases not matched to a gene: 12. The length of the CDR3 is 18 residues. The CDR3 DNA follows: TGTGCCAGCAGTTTATCTGGCTCTAGCGGGAGTGTCAACTACGAGCAGTACTTC. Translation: CASSLSGSSGSVNYEQYF.

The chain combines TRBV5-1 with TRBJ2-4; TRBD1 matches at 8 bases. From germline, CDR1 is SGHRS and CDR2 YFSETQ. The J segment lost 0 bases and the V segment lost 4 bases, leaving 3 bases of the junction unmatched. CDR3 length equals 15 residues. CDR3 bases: TGCGCCAGCAGCGGACAGGGATCAGCCAAAAACATTCAGTACTTC. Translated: CASSGQGSAKNIQYF.

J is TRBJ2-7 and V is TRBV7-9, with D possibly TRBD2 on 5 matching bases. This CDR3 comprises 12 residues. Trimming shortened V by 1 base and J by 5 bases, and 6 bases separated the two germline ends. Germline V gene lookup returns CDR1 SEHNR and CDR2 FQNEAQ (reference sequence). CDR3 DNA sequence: TGTGCCAGCAGCTTAGTTAGCGACGAGCAGTACTTC. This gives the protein CASSLVSDEQYF.

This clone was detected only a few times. The CDR3, as DNA: TGTGCCATCGGGGGAGGGGTGGGGAAGTTCTTC. Protein sequence: CAIGGGVGKFF. The V gene is TRBV2, the J gene TRBJ2-1; 7 bases fit TRBD2. Germline V lookup: CDR1 SNHLY, CDR2 FYNNEI. V shed 10 bases and J 14 bases; nucleotides not matched to a gene: 11. This CDR3 has 11 amino acids.

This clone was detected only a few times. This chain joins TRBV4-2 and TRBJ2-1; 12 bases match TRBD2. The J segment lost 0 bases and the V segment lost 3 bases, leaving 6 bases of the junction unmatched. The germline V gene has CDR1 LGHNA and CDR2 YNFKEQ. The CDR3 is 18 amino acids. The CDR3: CASSQGTSGSSSYNEQFF. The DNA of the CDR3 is TGTGCCAGCAGCCAGGGGACTAGCGGGTCAAGCTCCTACAATGAGCAGTTCTTC.

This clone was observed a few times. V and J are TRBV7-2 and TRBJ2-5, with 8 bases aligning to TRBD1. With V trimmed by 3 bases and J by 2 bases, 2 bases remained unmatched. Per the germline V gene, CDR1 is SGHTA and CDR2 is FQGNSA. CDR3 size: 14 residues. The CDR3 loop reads CASSFRTGQETQYF. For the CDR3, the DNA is TGTGCCAGCAGCTTTAGGACAGGGCAAGAGACCCAGTACTTC.

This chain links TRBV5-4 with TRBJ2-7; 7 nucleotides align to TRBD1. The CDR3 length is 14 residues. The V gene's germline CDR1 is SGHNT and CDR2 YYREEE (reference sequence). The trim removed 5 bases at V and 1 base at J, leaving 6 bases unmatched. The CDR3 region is CASSPTGSSYEQYF. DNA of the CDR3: TGTGCCAGCAGTCCGACAGGGTCTTCCTACGAGCAGTACTTC.

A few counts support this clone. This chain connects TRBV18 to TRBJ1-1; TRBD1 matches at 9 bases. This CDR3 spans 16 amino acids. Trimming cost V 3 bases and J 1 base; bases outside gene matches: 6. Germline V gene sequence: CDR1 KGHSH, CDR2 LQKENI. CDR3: CASSPRTGVWNTEAFF. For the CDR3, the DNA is TGTGCCAGCTCACCGAGGACAGGGGTTTGGAACACTGAAGCTTTCTTT.

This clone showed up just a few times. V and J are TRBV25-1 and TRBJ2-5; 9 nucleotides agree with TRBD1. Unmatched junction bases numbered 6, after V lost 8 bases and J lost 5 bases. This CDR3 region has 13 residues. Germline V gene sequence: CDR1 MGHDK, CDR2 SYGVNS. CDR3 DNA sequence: TGTGCCAGCGGTAACAGGGGGCGGGAGACCCAGTACTTC. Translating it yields CASGNRGRETQYF.

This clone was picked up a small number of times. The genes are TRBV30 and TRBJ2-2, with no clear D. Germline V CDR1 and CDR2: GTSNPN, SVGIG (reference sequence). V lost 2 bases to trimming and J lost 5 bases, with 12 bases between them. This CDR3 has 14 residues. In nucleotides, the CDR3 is TGTGCCTGGAGTTTCGCTAGTACGACCGGGGAGCTGTTTTTT. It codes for CAWSFASTTGELFF.